This T cell receptor (beta chain) appears in the sequencing data of a study of cytomegalovirus exposure and HLA in healthy donors (dated by TCRdb to the late 2010s). Regarding the study in general: An earlier analysis of about 560 of the donors reported 276 Gb of sequence data and 117 million unique TCR beta sequences obtained from about 200 million T cells. A later analysis re-analyzed previously published TCR beta repertoires from 666 donors and added high-resolution HLA genotyping to study TCR occurrence patterns. Every discovery cohort repertoire had been produced on one sequencing platform. A later genetic analysis took genome-wide SNP genotypes for about 60% of the roughly 670 donors and used that subset as a discovery cohort. In an earlier analysis of 587 of the donors, high-throughput TCR beta sequencing was used to judge whether each TCR beta V gene segment behaved as functional or pseudogenic. Rather than using new phenotypic data, the later analysis identified candidate immune exposures from TCR beta sequences and from how often those sequences occurred across donors. The study profiled the T cell repertoires of some 610 subjects by immunosequencing and related them to cytomegalovirus serostatus. Because of strong linkage in the cohort, five DR-DQ haplotypes were treated as single units for association and clustering. The study was designed to test whether signatures of past pathogen exposure could be identified by cataloging public T cell receptors. HLA typing included class I and class II loci at four-digit resolution. The number of typed donors differed by locus: about 629-630 for A, B, C, DRB1 and DQB1; 500 to 550 for DQA1; 606 for DPA1; and 450 to 480 for DPB1. Besides the first cohort of approximately 710 subjects, a separate validation cohort made up of 90 to 150 different subjects was used. Approximately 300 gigabases of sequencing data and roughly 81 million unique TCR sequences made up an early release that covered several hundred HLA-typed donors. Donor age, sex, ethnicity and CMV serostatus were collected together with the repertoire data. High-throughput TCR immunosequencing, statistical association of individual TCRs with disease status, and machine learning were combined to predict cytomegalovirus infection status. Across approximately 400 genotyped donors of the cohort, an average of 235,054 unique TCR beta nucleotide sequences per donor were sequenced, and around 19% of those sequences were non-productive. The genetic ancestry cluster associated with self-reported Caucasian donors included 65% to 90% of the roughly 400 genotyped donors.

Receptor amplification or capture employed the immunoSEQ multiplex PCR assay. A mixture of 60 forward primers for TCR Vbeta segments and 13 reverse primers for TCR Jbeta segments was used in the multiplex PCR. A multiplex PCR assay on genomic DNA amplified the CDR3 region of rearranged TCR beta genes. On the Illumina HiSeq System, the amplified TCR beta libraries were sequenced as 87-base-pair reads. The source study handled its data this way. In a later analysis, 70 million to 95 million unique TCR beta chains were counted across the 650 to 700 repertoires, and roughly 10 million of these chains were shared by at least two donors. A nearest-neighbor algorithm error-corrected the raw reads and collapsed the reads into unique sequences, merging closely related sequences to remove PCR and sequencing errors. To assign V, D and J gene segments, CDR3 sequences were aligned to IMGT reference sequences. For a sequence to be retained, a match of at least six nucleotides was required to both a V gene segment and a J gene segment. A rearrangement was called productive if the CDR3 had no stop codons and remained in frame with V and J, and every other rearrangement was called non-productive. CDR3 was defined according to IMGT convention as the region running from the second conserved V-encoded cysteine to the conserved J-encoded phenylalanine. Sequences without an unambiguous match to a single V gene segment were excluded from the earlier analysis of 450 to 750 of the donors. An earlier analysis of about 600 of the donors called V segments functional above 56.7% productive rearrangements and segregating when the between-donor standard deviation exceeded 5%. A statistical classification framework was developed to diagnose cytomegalovirus status using the catalog of TCR beta chain sequences. In a later analysis, TCR nucleotide sequences were compared against IMGT/GENE-DB human TR gene sequences so that V and J genes could be assigned. Using the TCRdist pipeline, a later analysis assigned CDR3 sequences along with most-parsimonious VDJ recombination scenarios. In a later analysis, each TCR beta chain was defined by its CDR3 amino acid sequence together with its V-gene family, and reads lacking a unique V-gene family were excluded. To address suspected cross-contamination and a sequencing artifact, a later analysis removed roughly 640 highly shared, low-generation-probability nucleotide sequences. For each public chain, a later analysis derived a clonal expansion index from normalized ranks of inferred template counts within each repertoire. A later analysis computed generation probabilities with a VDJ recombination model fitted to out-of-frame rearrangements, and checked the results against IGoR. Hypergeometric tests were used in a later analysis to score TCR-TCR, TCR-HLA and TCR-CMV co-occurrence, with a repertoire-size bias correction applied to the TCR pairs. To estimate false discovery rates, a later analysis permuted the HLA or CMV assignments 20 times. A later analysis grouped co-occurring TCRs with DBSCAN, adding TCRdist sequence similarity when clustering within HLA-allele-positive subsets. Repertoires with fewer than 30,000 or more than 120,000 public chains were left out of co-occurrence clustering, as were five repertoires with anomalous nucleotide sharing. The table was pulled from immuneACCESS by TCRdb, which kept in-frame rearrangements only. Such tables lose some clones; where checked, under half of the loss comes from unresolved V genes, and the rest has no known cause. The DNA was the basis for D and trimming; V, J and clone size are from that table. The sample data list roughly 150,000 clones, and around two thirds of these were observed just once. In total, the top ten clones hold more than 9% of the sample.

Sequences SGHRS (CDR1) and YFSETQ (CDR2) are obtained from the germline V gene. V lost 4 bases and J lost 1 base, and the count of bases not matched to a germline gene is 7. From cysteine to phenylalanine, the CDR3 is 15 amino acids long. Of all the DNA, just the CDR3 is kept, 45 bases in frame from base 1. Results and caveats for the whole study, not just this receptor: This cohort had only TCR beta chains sequenced, and the lack of alpha or paired-chain data limited which features could be detected. In a later genetic analysis, a missense DCLRE1C variant was associated with V-gene and J-gene trimming of TCR beta chains, and the association was replicated in an independent cohort. Because counts were too low, some 17 rarely observed V segments, including chromosome 9 orphons, were excluded from the earlier analysis of 587 of the donors. Correlated functional status among segregating V segments might be attributable to linkage disequilibrium, but an unknown experimental factor could not be ruled out. Broadly in line with IMGT annotations, most TCR beta V segments showed up in productive rearrangements about 87% or about 30% of the time in an earlier analysis of around 550 of the donors. Most CMV-associated TCR beta chains appeared to be HLA-restricted in a later analysis, and the HLA associations seemed to be driven largely by CMV exposure. A later analysis associated about 17,000 TCR beta sequences with specific HLA alleles at a false discovery rate of 0.05. In a later genetic analysis, fewer N-insertions in productive TCRs were reported among donors in an Asian-associated ancestry cluster than the roughly 700-donor mean. In a later analysis, the rate of TCR association differed among HLA loci, with DRB1 alleles having the most associated TCRs and HLA-C alleles having the fewest. Because HLA typing was missing for some donors at each locus, association tests included only the typed subset. Most TCR sequences were seen in very few donors, while some public TCRs were found in many individuals. In vitro tests confirmed that a few of the cytomegalovirus-associated TCR beta chains recognize cytomegalovirus antigens. Some IMGT-functional V segments, including TRBV6-2 and TRBV6-3, could not be told apart with the 87-base-pair reads, so those segments were excluded. Cytomegalovirus status was reported to be diagnosed by the classifier with high specificity and sensitivity in both the original and validation cohorts. Several of the top co-occurrence clusters appeared to be linked to parvovirus B19, influenza, CMV and Epstein-Barr virus, according to a later analysis. A cluster of highly shared sequence variants was judged likely to represent a technical artifact of the sequencing pipeline. When HLA alleles, especially DR and DQ, strongly co-occurred, TCR associations were difficult to assign to individual alleles. Immune exposure information for the cohort was limited to CMV serostatus. In a later analysis, HLA-associated TCR beta chains showed more clonal expansion and lower generation probabilities than non-associated chains that were equally common. A further reported finding was that TCR beta sequences accurately predicted the HLA-A and HLA-B alleles for most subjects in the first cohort. A total of 150 to 200 TCR beta chains were listed by the study as associated with cytomegalovirus. Roughly uniform sequencing depth across donors was assumed in presence/absence analyses, although this assumption may not hold. It was suggested by the authors that the approach could potentially be generalized to other disease states and immunological phenotypes.

The cohort consisted of some 670 healthy bone marrow donors. At the time of sampling, all cohort members were nominally healthy, though unrecorded immune exposures were likely present. The donor tested CMV seropositive, placing the donor among the roughly 300 seropositive members of the cohort. A peripheral blood sample was provided by each donor, and peripheral blood mononuclear cells were used for TCR beta sequencing. The Qiagen DNeasy Blood Extraction Kit was used to extract genomic DNA from the blood cell samples. On this clone: Its antigen is not yet known. No base qualities exist here, and no much larger clone lies one base off it.

The sample consisted of PBMCs. The rearrangement joined TRBV5-1 to TRBJ2-5, with 7 middle bases fitting TRBD1. The receptor's source is a man younger than 40 in good health and CMV-seropositive. In nucleotides, the sequence is TGCGCCAGCAGCACCACAGGGGTAAGCCAAGAGACCCAGTACTTC. It translates as CASSTTGVSQETQYF. The reference TRBV5-1 and TRBJ2-5 proteins fill in what lies around the CDR3, so the full variable domain reads KAGVTQTPRYLIKTRGQQVTLSCSPISGHRSVSWYQQTPGQGLQFLFEYFSETQRNKGNFPGRFSGRQFSNSRSEMNVSTLELGDSALYLCASSTTGVSQETQYFGPGTRLLVL.